Given below is one T cell receptor (beta chain) in context. Its antigen is still unknown. Assay: immunoSEQ multiplex PCR; the TCRdb copy retains only in-frame clones and omits some. The profile covers about 100,000 clones, with roughly 87% appearing a single time and more than 0.75% taken by the ten largest. The V and J ends lost 4 bases and 4 bases, in that order; junction bases with no gene match: 4. Germline-derived CDR1 and CDR2 are SGDLS and YYNGEE. This CDR3 comprises 13 residues. This entry comes from a study of graft-versus-host responses after intestinal transplantation. On the study more broadly: All of the recipients had induction that used anti-thymocyte globulin, then tacrolimus and steroids for 2 to 3 years.

The chain joins TRBV9 to TRBJ1-1, with 7 bases lining up with TRBD1. The TCR sequence derives from a human donor who was the organ donor for an intestinal transplant. The material sequenced was unstimulated CD4+ T cells sorted from spleen or lymph node cells, taken before transplant. CDR3 sequence (DNA): TGTGCCAGCAGCTACGACAGGGTCACTGAAGCTTTCTTT. Its protein product is CASSYDRVTEAFF.